This is a list of T cell receptor beta chains from one sample in a study of T cells after posttransplantation cyclophosphamide. The table came from immunoSEQ multiplex PCR; TCRdb's copy has only in-frame clones and leaves some out. The sample contains about 7,200 clones, none of them singletons. Sequencing used PBMCs, obtained after allogeneic stem cell transplant with posttransplant cyclophosphamide. The source is a female patient aged 45 to 65 who received an allogeneic stem cell transplant from an unrelated donor, was CMV-positive, and had acute GVHD only. Some T cells could come from the graft donor. The CDR3 runs from the conserved cysteine through the conserved F or W. A D gene is named only where the DNA matches it firmly. Only some rows state a clone size, as once, few, many or a class for expanded clones.

j_call,d_call,v_call,clone_size,cdr3_aa,cdr3_nt
TRBJ2-7,TRBD2,TRBV9,many,CASSVEGSGGYEQYF,TGTGCCAGCAGCGTAGAGGGTAGCGGGGGCTACGAGCAGTACTTC
TRBJ2-7,-,TRBV29-1,many,CSVERGSGYEQYF,TGCAGCGTTGAACGGGGTAGCGGCTACGAGCAGTACTTC
TRBJ2-1,TRBD2,TRBV28,many,CASSSLAGVSGNEQFF,TGTGCCAGCAGTTCGCTAGCGGGAGTAAGTGGGAATGAGCAGTTCTTC
TRBJ1-5,TRBD1,TRBV19,-,CASSKQTRDRGPGAYNQPQHF,TGTGCCAGTAGTAAACAAACCCGGGACAGGGGGCCCGGGGCTTACAATCAGCCCCAGCATTTT
TRBJ1-2,-,TRBV7-8,many,CASSFFGGSGYTF,TGTGCCAGCAGCTTCTTCGGGGGTAGTGGCTACACCTTC
TRBJ2-3,TRBD1,TRBV7-9,many,CASSLDQGASTDTQYF,TGTGCCAGCAGCTTAGATCAGGGGGCGAGCACAGATACGCAGTATTTT
TRBJ1-5,-,TRBV5-4,many,CASHRDPNQPQHF,TGTGCCAGCCACAGGGACCCCAATCAGCCCCAGCATTTT
TRBJ2-1,TRBD2,TRBV10-3,many,CAISEEVAGVYNEQFF,TGTGCCATCAGTGAAGAGGTAGCGGGGGTGTACAATGAGCAGTTCTTC
TRBJ2-7,-,TRBV6-6,many,CASSYSAVDYEQYF,TGTGCCAGCAGTTACTCGGCTGTCGACTACGAGCAGTACTTC
TRBJ2-7,TRBD2,TRBV7-3,many,CASSLGAGATNEQYF,TGTGCCAGCAGCTTAGGAGCGGGAGCGACGAACGAGCAGTACTTC
TRBJ2-7,-,TRBV5-1,few,CASSTESYEQYF,TGCGCCAGCAGCACTGAAAGCTACGAGCAGTACTTC
TRBJ2-5,TRBD1,TRBV29-1,few,CSVSRGTGVSGRVRETQYF,TGCAGCGTTTCACGCGGGACAGGGGTTAGCGGTAGGGTGCGGGAGACCCAGTACTTC
TRBJ2-3,TRBD2,TRBV7-9,many,CASSLGASGFTDTQYF,TGTGCCAGCAGCTTAGGAGCTAGCGGCTTCACAGATACGCAGTATTTT
TRBJ2-5,TRBD2,TRBV28,many,CASTQVGLAFQETQYF,TGTGCCAGCACCCAGGTGGGACTAGCGTTCCAAGAGACCCAGTACTTC
TRBJ1-5,-,TRBV1,medium-sized,CTSSQGTGTGFSNQPQHF,TGCACCAGCAGCCAAGGAACCGGGACAGGGTTTAGCAATCAGCCCCAGCATTTT
TRBJ1-4,-,TRBV28,many,CASTDGRGGNEKLFF,TGTGCCAGCACGGACGGGAGGGGGGGGAATGAAAAACTGTTTTTT
TRBJ2-1,-,TRBV30,many,CAWRPAGSRRGEQFF,TGTGCCTGGAGACCCGCGGGTTCGAGGCGTGGTGAGCAGTTCTTC
TRBJ1-2,TRBD1,TRBV28,many,CASSSYRGLGGYTF,TGTGCCAGCAGTAGCTACAGGGGGCTGGGCGGCTACACCTTC
TRBJ2-1,TRBD2,TRBV4-3,many,CASSQVSREGVQFF,TGCGCCAGCAGCCAAGTCTCTAGGGAGGGAGTGCAGTTCTTC
TRBJ1-4,TRBD1,TRBV9,-,CASSVGDRGLLEVEKLFF,TGTGCCAGCAGCGTTGGAGACAGGGGGCTCTTGGAAGTTGAAAAACTGTTTTTT
TRBJ2-2,TRBD1,TRBV11-1,many,CASSSGTGGTGELFF,TGTGCCAGCAGCTCTGGGACAGGGGGTACCGGGGAGCTGTTTTTT
TRBJ1-2,TRBD1,TRBV6-5,many,CASSYSGGRVQRYTF,TGTGCCAGCAGTTACTCAGGGGGCAGGGTCCAGCGCTACACCTTC
TRBJ1-3,TRBD1,TRBV7-9,many,CASSLDRAGNTIYF,TGTGCCAGCAGCTTGGACAGGGCTGGAAACACCATATATTTT
TRBJ1-3,-,TRBV27,many,CASSLSGGNTIYF,TGTGCCAGCTCACTAAGTGGGGGAAACACCATATATTTT
TRBJ1-5,-,TRBV4-1,many,CASSRETGSSQPQHF,TGCGCCAGCAGCCGGGAAACAGGGTCGAGCCAGCCCCAGCATTTT
TRBJ2-3,TRBD2,TRBV6-1,many,CASSVWGTSAYTDTQYF,TGTGCCAGCAGTGTGTGGGGGACTAGCGCGTACACAGATACGCAGTATTTT
TRBJ2-7,-,TRBV30,many,CAWRKRSAYEQYF,TGTGCCTGGAGAAAGAGAAGCGCCTACGAGCAGTACTTC
TRBJ2-1,TRBD2,TRBV11-3,medium-sized,CASSLGASGSNEQFF,TGTGCCAGCAGCTTAGGGGCTAGCGGGAGCAATGAGCAGTTCTTC
TRBJ2-5,-,TRBV30,-,CAWSGAGTQETQYF,TGTGCCTGGAGTGGGGCGGGGACCCAAGAGACCCAGTACTTC
TRBJ2-7,TRBD2,TRBV11-2,few,CASSLELAGGPSEQYF,TGTGCCAGCAGCTTAGAACTAGCGGGAGGGCCGAGCGAGCAGTACTTC
TRBJ2-3,TRBD1,TRBV7-9,-,CASTRGTGPGDTQYF,TGTGCCAGCACCCGCGGGACAGGGCCCGGAGATACGCAGTATTTT
TRBJ2-7,TRBD2,TRBV28,many,CASSVGTSGRYSYEQYF,TGTGCCAGCAGTGTTGGGACTAGCGGGAGGTACTCCTACGAGCAGTACTTC
TRBJ1-5,-,TRBV7-2,many,CASTPGTPSNQPQHF,TGTGCCAGCACCCCAGGGACACCTAGCAATCAGCCCCAGCATTTT